This TCR beta chain was observed in a study of a mutant IDH1 vaccine in newly diagnosed glioma (dated by TCRdb to about 2021). General notes on the study: Patients received eight vaccinations in weeks 1, 3, 5, 7, 11, 15, 19 and 23, corresponding to visits V03 through V10. Vaccination was initiated 4-6 weeks after radiotherapy alone, or concurrently with temozolomide cycles in the chemotherapy-containing groups. The roughly 32 treated patients were approximately 62% male and around 38% female, with a mean age of about 43 years. Before enrollment, patients had received standard therapy of radiotherapy alone, temozolomide alone, or radiochemotherapy with temozolomide; most received the combination. Peripheral blood was drawn at six visits: V03 (baseline), V05, V07, V10, V12 and V13. Longitudinal TCRB deep sequencing was done for some 26 treated patients, wherever samples were available for exploratory analyses.

Study-wide findings and limitations: Availability determined which PBMC samples were chosen for TCRB deep sequencing. Vaccine-induced immune responses across multiple MHC alleles were detected in 85% to 95% of patients. Pseudoprogression seemed to be unrelated to changes in the top peripheral T cell clonotypes found by TCRB sequencing. The authors stated that sample limitations prevented analyses of patient blood samples from being reproduced.

The time point label, read with the paper, signifies: week 5, during vaccination. Every vaccine dose consisted of 300 ug of a 20-mer mutant IDH1 peptide in Montanide, administered subcutaneously together with topical imiquimod. Donors had newly diagnosed WHO grade 3 or 4 IDH1-mutant astrocytomas with loss of nuclear ATRX. The samples were drawn from NOA16, a multicentre, single-arm, open-label phase I trial in Germany that tested a mutant IDH1 peptide vaccine in humans for the first time. The DNeasy Blood and Tissue Kit was used to extract genomic DNA from EDTA blood for TCRB sequencing. Trimming at the junction amounts to 0 bases on V and 9 bases on J, and the germline ends lie 11 bases apart. Measured from the cysteine to the phenylalanine, the CDR3 is 12 residues long. Here the CDR3 DNA is all that survives: 36 bases in frame from base 1. The germline V gene (reference sequence) sets CDR1 to GTSNPN and CDR2 to SVGIG.

To note about this clone: The antigen it binds to is not known. Base qualities are not at hand, and no much larger clone is one base apart.

Receptors were amplified or captured by the immunoSEQ multiplex PCR assay. Rearranged TCR beta chain sequences were amplified with the hsTCRB Kit following the manufacturer's protocol. Sequencing of TCRB libraries was carried out on an Illumina MiSeq. As for the authors' bioinformatics: Demultiplexing, trimming and gene mapping were performed with the kit vendor's proprietary platform. TCRdb's version of the immuneACCESS table is confined to in-frame rearrangements and falls short of the full clone set. An unresolved V gene accounts for under half of the shortfall where checked; the remainder is of unknown origin. That table is the source of V, J and clone size, and D and trimming were worked out from the DNA. Here the sample has 75,000 to 80,000 clones; roughly 91% occur a single time. The ten top clones hold more than 0.5% of the sample.

The rearranged segments are TRBV30 and TRBJ1-2; the D segment cannot be called with confidence. The clonotype originates from a woman aged 50 to 60 with glioma. This specimen consisted of PBMCs, obtained from a glioma patient whose treatment included an IDH1 peptide vaccine. The bases read TGTGCCTGGAGTGTACCACCTGGGAGCTACACCTTC. It codes for CAWSVPPGSYTF.